This TCR beta chain was recorded in a study of cytomegalovirus exposure and HLA in healthy donors (dated by TCRdb to 2015 to 2018). About the full investigation: In an earlier analysis of around 540 of the donors, 276 Gb of sequence data and 100 million or so unique TCR beta sequences from some 170 million T cells were reported. The number of typed donors differed by locus: roughly 629-640 for A, B, C, DRB1 and DQB1; 500 to 550 for DQA1; 600 to 610 for DPA1; and around 450 for DPB1. An earlier analysis of 587 of the donors used high-throughput TCR beta sequencing to judge whether each TCR beta V gene segment behaved as functional or pseudogenic. To study patterns of TCR occurrence, a later analysis re-analyzed previously published TCR beta repertoires from around 670 donors and added high-resolution HLA genotyping. A separate validation cohort of over 95 different subjects was used in addition to the roughly 720-subject first cohort. Among the roughly 380 genotyped donors, 75% to 90% belonged to the genetic ancestry cluster associated with self-reported Caucasian donors. Among about 400 genotyped donors of the cohort, an average of approximately 200,000 unique TCR beta nucleotide sequences was sequenced per donor, of which about 18% were non-productive. An early release covering roughly 600 HLA-typed donors comprised about 300 gigabases of sequencing data and roughly 85 million unique TCR sequences. Donor age, sex, ethnicity and CMV serostatus were compiled together with the repertoire data. The later analysis used no new phenotypic data to find candidate immune exposures, relying instead on TCR beta sequences and their occurrence across donors. High-throughput TCR immunosequencing, statistical association of individual TCRs with disease status, and machine learning were combined to predict cytomegalovirus infection status. Roughly 5 DR-DQ haplotypes were treated as single units for association and clustering because of strong linkage in the cohort. All discovery cohort repertoires had been generated using a single sequencing platform. In a later genetic analysis, genome-wide SNP genotypes for about three fifths of the roughly 670 donors were used, and that subset was treated as a discovery cohort. The T cell repertoires of some 700 subjects were profiled by immunosequencing and related to cytomegalovirus serostatus. The study aimed to test whether cataloging public T cell receptors could reveal signatures of past pathogen exposure. Both class I and class II loci were covered by HLA typing, at four-digit resolution.

In regard to this clone: Its specific antigen is unknown. No much larger clone exists at a distance of one base, and base qualities are not known.

General findings and caveats noted by the study authors: Correlated functional status among segregating V segments might reflect linkage disequilibrium, but an unknown experimental factor could not be ruled out. The only immune exposure information available for the cohort was CMV serostatus. The 87-base-pair reads could not distinguish some IMGT-functional V segments, including TRBV6-2 and TRBV6-3, so those segments were excluded. An earlier analysis of some 590 of the donors showed that most TCR beta V segments appeared in productive rearrangements either about 87% or about 30% of the time, which broadly matched IMGT annotations. A cluster of highly shared sequence variants was judged likely to represent a technical artifact of the sequencing pipeline. A total of about 180 TCR beta chains were listed by the study as associated with cytomegalovirus. In a later analysis, several top co-occurrence clusters were reported to appear linked to parvovirus B19, influenza, CMV and Epstein-Barr virus. Compared with the 666-donor mean, donors in an Asian-associated ancestry cluster had fewer N-insertions in productive TCRs, according to a later genetic analysis. The authors suggested that the approach could potentially be extended to other disease states and immunological phenotypes. Because counts were too low, roughly 16 rarely observed V segments, including chromosome 9 orphons, were excluded from the earlier analysis of around 640 of the donors. V-gene and J-gene trimming of TCR beta chains was associated with a missense DCLRE1C variant in a later genetic analysis, and the association was replicated in an independent cohort. HLA typing was unavailable for some donors at each locus, so association tests used only the typed subset. In both the original and validation cohorts, the classifier was reported to diagnose cytomegalovirus status with high specificity and sensitivity. A further reported finding was that TCR beta sequences accurately predicted the HLA-A and HLA-B alleles for most subjects in the first cohort. A later analysis associated around 16,000 TCR beta sequences with specific HLA alleles at a false discovery rate of 0.05. Strong co-occurrence of HLA alleles, especially DR and DQ, made assigning TCR associations to individual alleles difficult. Only TCR beta chains were sequenced in this cohort, and the absence of alpha or paired-chain data limited detectable features. A later analysis found that TCR association rates varied across HLA loci, with DRB1 alleles showing the most associated TCRs and HLA-C alleles the fewest. While some public TCRs were present in many individuals, most TCR sequences turned up only very rarely across donors. In vitro tests confirmed that a few of the cytomegalovirus-associated TCR beta chains recognize cytomegalovirus antigens. Most CMV-associated TCR beta chains appeared to be HLA-restricted in a later analysis, and the HLA associations seemed to be driven largely by CMV exposure. In a later analysis, HLA-associated TCR beta chains showed more clonal expansion and lower generation probabilities than non-associated chains that were equally common. The presence/absence analyses assumed that sequencing depth was roughly uniform across donors, and that assumption may not be true.

The cohort consisted of 600 or so healthy bone marrow donors. At the time of sampling, every cohort member was nominally healthy, though immune exposures that went unrecorded were likely present. The donor was CMV seronegative and was included in the group of a few hundred seronegative cohort members. Each donor provided a peripheral blood sample, and peripheral blood mononuclear cells were used for TCR beta sequencing. The Qiagen DNeasy Blood Extraction Kit was used to extract genomic DNA from the blood cell samples. The CDR3 covers 14 residues, taking in both the cysteine and the phenylalanine. The entry retains the CDR3 DNA only, 42 bases that are in frame from base 1. Looking up the germline V gene yields CDR1 MNHEY and CDR2 SVGAGI. Trimming at the junction amounts to 5 bases on V and 4 bases on J, and the germline ends lie 12 bases apart. Receptor libraries were prepared by the immunoSEQ multiplex PCR assay. A mixture of 60 forward primers for TCR Vbeta segments and 13 reverse primers for TCR Jbeta segments was used in the multiplex PCR. Amplification of the CDR3 region of rearranged TCR beta genes was performed with a multiplex PCR assay on genomic DNA. Amplified TCR beta libraries were sequenced as 87-base-pair reads on the Illumina HiSeq System. In the paper's pipeline: A later analysis counted about 80 million unique TCR beta chains across the 550 to 750 repertoires, and roughly 9.9 million of these chains were shared by at least two donors. Raw reads were error-corrected and collapsed into unique sequences by a nearest-neighbor algorithm in which closely related sequences were merged to remove PCR and sequencing errors. To assign V, D and J gene segments, CDR3 sequences were aligned to IMGT reference sequences. For a sequence to be retained, at least a six-nucleotide match to both a V gene segment and a J gene segment was required. A rearrangement was called productive if the CDR3 had no stop codons and remained in frame with V and J, and every other rearrangement was called non-productive. CDR3 was defined according to IMGT convention as the region running from the second conserved V-encoded cysteine to the conserved J-encoded phenylalanine. The earlier analysis of about 590 of the donors excluded sequences that lacked an unambiguous match to a single V gene segment. An earlier analysis of about 590 of the donors classified V segments as functional when productive rearrangements were above 56.7% and as segregating when the standard deviation between donors was above 5%. A statistical classification framework was developed to diagnose cytomegalovirus status using the catalog of TCR beta chain sequences. In a later analysis, V and J genes were assigned by comparing TCR nucleotide sequences against IMGT/GENE-DB human TR gene sequences. Using the TCRdist pipeline, a later analysis assigned CDR3 sequences along with most-parsimonious VDJ recombination scenarios. In a later analysis, each TCR beta chain was defined by its CDR3 amino acid sequence together with its V-gene family, and reads without a unique V-gene family were excluded. As a way to deal with suspected cross-contamination and a sequencing artifact, a later analysis dropped 450 to 700 nucleotide sequences that were highly shared and had low generation probability. In a later analysis, a clonal expansion index for each public chain was calculated from normalized within-repertoire ranks of inferred template counts. Generation probabilities in a later analysis came from a VDJ recombination model fitted to out-of-frame rearrangements, and those results were checked against IGoR. In a later analysis, TCR-TCR, TCR-HLA and TCR-CMV co-occurrence was scored with hypergeometric tests, and a repertoire-size bias correction was applied to TCR pairs. In a later analysis, false discovery rates were estimated by permuting HLA or CMV assignments 20 times. In a later analysis, co-occurring TCRs were grouped using DBSCAN, and TCRdist sequence similarity was added for clustering within HLA-allele-positive subsets. Repertoires with fewer than 30,000 or more than 120,000 public chains, plus five repertoires with anomalous nucleotide sharing, were excluded from co-occurrence clustering. TCRdb took over this immuneACCESS table, retaining in-frame rearrangements with V and J assigned. Such tables are incomplete; in checked studies, under half of the missing clones stem from an unresolved V gene, and the remainder is unexplained. D and trimming were read from the DNA, whereas the V and J calls and clone size are those reported in that table. The sample includes about 130,000 clones, with less than 85% observed a single time. 3.3% of the sample rests with the top ten.

The source is a male donor in good health and CMV-seronegative. The rearranged segments are TRBV6-5 and TRBJ1-5, with a tentative D gene TRBD1 over 6 matching bases. The sample was PBMCs. The DNA sequence follows: TGTGCCAGCAGTGATAATCAGGGGAATCAGCCCCAGCATTTT. Its protein is CASSDNQGNQPQHF.